This T cell receptor (beta chain) emerged from a study of post-analysis software for immune sequencing data. Study context: Secondary progressive, relapsing-remitting and progressive-relapsing multiple sclerosis were among the included disease courses.

Whole-study results and caveats: TRBV5-6, TRBV5-1 and TRBV20-1 belonged to a set of about five TRBV segments that were more frequent in patients than controls. Versus controls, multiple sclerosis patients showed significantly lower diversity (normalized Chao1).

CDR3 length: 13 residues. With 2 bases removed from V and 6 bases from J, the gap between germline ends came to 11 bases. CDR1 and CDR2 (germline): MNHEY, SVGEGT. This clonotype showed up just once. Its specificity is unknown. Unique-molecular-identifier-tagged TCR beta cDNA libraries were used. TCRdb reanalysed the PCR reads using MiXCR and keeps one entry per CDR3 protein. Among some 690,000 distinct CDR3 sequences listed, approximately 59% were seen once. Sequences were obtained from blood. The clonotype was recovered from a girl aged 2 to 9 with multiple sclerosis. The chain has TRBV6-2 or TRBV6-3 and TRBJ2-7; D is possibly TRBD1 (6 bases). The CDR3 is CASSYGDIGEQYF. DNA for the CDR3: TGTGCCAGCAGTTACGGGGACATCGGCGAGCAGTACTTC.